The next 12 T cell receptor beta chains were all read from a single sample in a study of T cell changes during pregnancy in multiple sclerosis. Sequencing used immunoSEQ multiplex PCR; TCRdb keeps in-frame clones, though not all of them. The sample carries 65,000 to 85,000 clones, under 95% recorded once. The sequencing here drew on peripheral blood, taken in the third trimester of pregnancy. Receptors originate from a female donor with multiple sclerosis, enrolled in a pregnancy study.

The genes are TRBV18 and TRBJ1-2; D remains ambiguous. Germline values: CDR1 KGHSH, CDR2 LQKENI. The CDR3 covers 15 residues. V was pared by 3 bases and J by 3 bases, with 14 bases between. CDR3 protein: CASSPRSMPDYGYTF. Written as DNA, the CDR3 is TGTGCCAGCTCACCGCGTTCCATGCCTGACTATGGCTACACCTTC.

V and J are TRBV11-3 and TRBJ2-1; 14 nucleotides align to TRBD2. Per germline, CDR1 SGHNT and CDR2 YENEEA. After removal of 6 bases from V and 7 bases from J, the junction contained 11 bases not matched to a gene. The CDR3 has 17 amino acids. The CDR3: CASRPARLAGGRNEQFF. Written as DNA, the CDR3 is TGTGCCAGCAGGCCCGCCAGACTAGCGGGGGGGCGTAATGAGCAGTTCTTC.

J is TRBJ2-1 and V is TRBV11-1; 9 bases map to TRBD2. This CDR3 is 19 amino acids long. In germline, CDR1 is SGHAT, CDR2 FQDESV (reference sequence). Unmatched junction bases numbered 11, after V lost 2 bases and J lost 0 bases. The CDR3 DNA is TGTGCCAGCAGCTTACTAGGGCTAGCGGGGAGGAGCTCCTACAATGAGCAGTTCTTC. Translating it yields CASSLLGLAGRSSYNEQFF.

This clone has a handful of counts. The CDR3 DNA reads TGTGCCAGCAGCGTAGAACAGGGACAGAATCCCCTCCACTTT. The encoded protein is CASSVEQGQNPLHF. The V call is TRBV9, the J call TRBJ1-6; 7 bases align to TRBD1. In germline, CDR1 is SGDLS, CDR2 YYNGEE. V lost 0 bases and J lost 13; bases outside the gene matches: 7. There are 14 residues in the CDR3. The whole variable domain, remainder taken from reference TRBV9 and TRBJ1-6, is DSGVTQTPKHLITATGQRVTLRCSPRSGDLSVYWYQQSLDQGLQFLIQYYNGEERAKGNILERFSAQQFPDLHSELNLSSLELGDSALYFCASSVEQGQNPLHFGNGTRLTVT.

This rearrangement joins TRBV27 to TRBJ2-1, with 7 positions matching TRBD1. Per germline, CDR1 MNHEY and CDR2 SMNVEV (reference sequence). There are 13 residues in the CDR3. The junction had 3 bases not matched to a gene; V was cut back by 6 bases and J by 4 bases. CDR3 nucleotide sequence: TGTGCCAGCAGAAGGACAGGTTACAATGAGCAGTTCTTC. Its protein product is CASRRTGYNEQFF.

This clone was recorded only once. The gene calls are TRBV29-1 and TRBJ2-1; 7 bases match TRBD2. CDR1 is SQVTM and CDR2 is ANQGSEA in the germline V gene. The ends lost 6 bases at V and 4 bases at J; junction bases unmatched: 9. This CDR3 spans 14 amino acids. The CDR3 DNA reads TGCAGCGTCTGGGAGTGGGGGGGTTACAATGAGCAGTTCTTC. This translates into CSVWEWGGYNEQFF.

The chain couples TRBV6-5 to TRBJ1-1; perhaps TRBD1 as D (6 bases). This CDR3 spans 15 amino acids. The V end was cut by 2 bases, the J end by 0 bases, with 10 bases between. The V gene's germline CDR1 is MNHEY and CDR2 SVGAGI. The CDR3 is CASSYTGWVNTEAFF. The CDR3 DNA is TGTGCCAGCAGTTACACAGGGTGGGTGAACACTGAAGCTTTCTTT.

The rearrangement uses TRBV5-1 and TRBJ2-7; D may be TRBD2 (5 bases). CDR1 SGHRS and CDR2 YFSETQ come from the germline V gene. The CDR3 is made up of 12 amino acids. Between the trimmed V and J ends, which lost 4 bases and 6 bases, there was a span of 11 bases. CDR3 in amino acids: CASSPTRGEQYF. Written as DNA, the CDR3 is TGCGCCAGCAGCCCTACTAGAGGCGAGCAGTACTTC.

The J gene is TRBJ1-2, the V gene TRBV5-4; tentatively, D is TRBD1 (6 bases). The V gene's germline CDR1 is SGHNT and CDR2 YYREEE (reference sequence). The germline V and J ends were trimmed by 0 bases and 2 bases, with 11 bases remaining between them. CDR3 size: 15 residues. In nucleotides, the CDR3 is TGTGCCAGCAGCTTGGAGGGGGAGGGGAACTATGGCTACACCTTC. Translation gives CASSLEGEGNYGYTF.

The chain is built from TRBV4-3 and TRBJ1-5; TRBD1 aligns across 9 bases. This CDR3 spans 15 amino acids. The V segment lost 1 base and the J segment 4 bases; nucleotides outside the gene matches: 2. The germline CDR1 and CDR2 sequences are LGHNA and YSLEER. The DNA of the CDR3 is TGCGCCAGCAGCCAAGGACAGGGGGTAAATCAGCCCCAGCATTTT. The encoded protein is CASSQGQGVNQPQHF.

This rearrangement joins TRBV6-5 to TRBJ1-4; no firm D call. Germline V CDR1 and CDR2: MNHEY, SVGAGI. This CDR3 has 14 residues. V was clipped by 2 bases and J by 1 base, with 5 bases between them. In nucleotides, the CDR3 is TGTGCCAGCAGTTACGGAGGAACTAATGAAAAACTGTTTTTT. Protein: CASSYGGTNEKLFF.

The J gene is TRBJ2-3, the V gene TRBV15; TRBD2 agrees at 8 bases. The CDR3 is 18 amino acids. The germline gives CDR1 LNHNV, CDR2 YYDKDF (reference sequence). V shed 0 bases and J 1 base; nucleotides not matched to a gene: 9. The CDR3: CATSRDSYGGAGTDTQYF. The CDR3 nucleotides read TGTGCCACCAGCAGAGATTCCTACGGGGGGGCCGGCACAGATACGCAGTATTTT.